One and the same sample provided the 19 T cell receptor beta chains below, sequenced in a study of blood T cell repertoires in COVID-19. Assay: immunoSEQ multiplex PCR; the TCRdb copy retains only in-frame clones and omits some. The profile shows under 250,000 clones, approximately 88% of them singletons. The specimen was peripheral blood. The receptors come from a woman aged 25 to 39 with COVID-19, enrolled during active disease.

The chain carries TRBV2 and TRBJ2-7; 11 bases match TRBD2. This CDR3 has 14 residues. J was trimmed by 3 bases and V by 6 bases; bases with no gene match: 4. Germline loops: CDR1 SNHLY, CDR2 FYNNEI. The CDR3 is CASRPGLADYEQYF. The CDR3, as DNA: TGTGCCAGCAGGCCGGGACTAGCGGACTACGAGCAGTACTTC.

This clone was found once. V usage is TRBV27 and J usage is TRBJ1-2, with 8 bases that match TRBD1. The germline gives CDR1 MNHEY, CDR2 SMNVEV (reference sequence). This CDR3 comprises 14 residues. V lost 9 bases to trimming and J lost 2 bases; unmatched junction nucleotides: 8. Written as DNA, the CDR3 is TGTGCCAGTAAGGCAGGGGGCGTGAACTATGGCTACACCTTC. Translated, it gives CASKAGGVNYGYTF.

This clone was detected only once. This chain links TRBV9 with TRBJ2-3; 11 bases match TRBD2. The length of the CDR3 is 15 residues. Germline lookup yields CDR1 SGDLS and CDR2 YYNGEE. V dropped 0 bases and J dropped 5; count of bases not matched to a gene: 2. The DNA for the CDR3 is TGTGCCAGCAGCGTAGCTGGGACTAGCGGAGATACGCAGTATTTT. Translation gives CASSVAGTSGDTQYF.

This clone appeared a single time. This chain links TRBV21-1 with TRBJ2-5; the D call of TRBD2 is as the table states it, not checked on the DNA. TRBV21-1 is a documented pseudogene. CDR3 length: 11 amino acids. The CDR3 region is CASSRGGTQYF. CDR3 DNA: TGTGCCAGCAGCAGGGGGGGAACCCAGTACTTC.

The chain employs TRBV5-8 and TRBJ1-1, with 9 bases matching TRBD1. Germline trimming cut 2 bases from V and 0 bases from J; bases unmatched to any gene: 5. This CDR3 has 16 residues. Germline V gene lookup returns CDR1 SGHTS and CDR2 YDEGEE. CDR3 DNA: TGTGCCAGCAGCTTAAGGACAGGGGTAATGAACACTGAAGCTTTCTTT. Protein sequence: CASSLRTGVMNTEAFF.

About this clone itself: A read error is possible here, since a much larger clone lies one base away. The CDR3 here is CASRGQMNTEAFF. The CDR3 region has the DNA TGTGCCAGCAGGGGACAGATGAACACTGAAGCTTTCTTT. The chain joins TRBV7-2 to TRBJ1-1; TRBD1 aligns across 7 bases. The CDR3 is 13 residues long. Trimming at V came to 6 bases and at J to 0 bases, leaving 1 base not matched to a gene. From germline, CDR1 is SGHTA and CDR2 FQGNSA.

This chain uses TRBV13 with TRBJ1-3; 7 bases line up with TRBD1. The germline V gene has CDR1 PRHDT and CDR2 FYEKMQ (reference sequence). The CDR3 loop spans 16 amino acids. The V segment lost 0 bases and the J segment 0 bases; nucleotides outside the gene matches: 2. The CDR3 bases are TGTGCCAGCAGCTTAGGGACAGGGCTCTCTGGAAACACCATATATTTT. Translation: CASSLGTGLSGNTIYF.

The chain combines TRBV7-2 with TRBJ2-3; TRBD1 matches at 7 bases. The ends lost 5 bases at V and 0 bases at J; junction bases unmatched: 5. Germline V CDR1 and CDR2: SGHTA, FQGNSA. This CDR3 is built from 15 residues. The CDR3 loop reads CASSADRRSTDTQYF. DNA of the CDR3: TGTGCCAGCAGCGCGGACAGGCGAAGCACAGATACGCAGTATTTT.

This chain connects TRBV11-2 to TRBJ2-1; 9 positions match TRBD2. This CDR3 contains 18 residues. Germline V CDR1 and CDR2: SGHAT, FQNNGV. After removal of 0 bases from V and 8 bases from J, the junction contained 14 bases not matched to a gene. CDR3 nucleotide sequence: TGTGCCAGCAGCTTAGATACGGCTAGCGGGATGGTAAGTGATGAGCAGTTCTTC. The encoded protein is CASSLDTASGMVSDEQFF.

The chain is built from TRBV11-3 and TRBJ2-1, with 12 bases aligning to TRBD2. Trimming removed 5 bases from V and 8 bases from J; junction bases left unmatched: 7. CDR1 SGHNT and CDR2 YENEEA come from the germline V gene. The CDR3 spans 15 residues. The CDR3, as DNA: TGTGCCAGCAGCACGACTAGCGGGAGTTCGTATGAGCAGTTCTTC. It translates to CASSTTSGSSYEQFF.

This chain uses TRBV18 with TRBJ2-7, with a weak D call TRBD1 (6 bases). Germline CDR1 KGHSH, CDR2 LQKENI. This CDR3 is 14 amino acids long. V dropped 0 bases and J dropped 5 bases, with 11 bases sitting between them. CDR3 nucleotides: TGTGCCAGCTCACCACCTACAGGGAGCCACGAGCAGTACGTC. Protein: CASSPPTGSHEQYV.

The chain employs TRBV24-1 and TRBJ2-5, with D unclear. The V end lost 7 bases, the J end lost 3 bases, and 11 bases lay between the germline ends. Germline V CDR1 and CDR2: KGHDR, SFDVKD. The CDR3 covers 13 residues. The CDR3 is CATSAGNKETQYF. The CDR3 nucleotides read TGTGCCACCAGCGCAGGCAATAAAGAGACCCAGTACTTC.

This rearrangement joins TRBV19 to TRBJ2-7; 9 bases match TRBD1. CDR3 length: 13 residues. The germline gives CDR1 LNHDA, CDR2 SQIVND (reference sequence). Trimming cost V 8 bases and J 1 base; bases outside gene matches: 3. The CDR3 protein is CASGQGRSYEQYF. In DNA form, the CDR3 reads TGTGCCAGTGGACAGGGGAGGTCCTACGAGCAGTACTTC.

In regard to this clone: This sample also contains other DNA sequences that code for the same CDR3. The chain joins TRBV7-2 to TRBJ2-5, with D possibly matching TRBD2 (5 bases). The CDR3 is 13 amino acids. V shed 4 bases and J shed 2 bases, with 8 bases lying between them. Germline V lookup: CDR1 SGHTA, CDR2 FQGNSA. Here the CDR3 DNA reads TGTGCCAGCAGCTCCCGGACTCAAGAGACCCAGTACTTC. Protein sequence: CASSSRTQETQYF.

The gene calls are TRBV24-1 and TRBJ1-5, with D tentatively TRBD1 (6 bases). This CDR3 has 13 amino acids. V was pared by 10 bases and J by 4 bases, with 13 bases between. Germline CDR1 is KGHDR and CDR2 is SFDVKD. CDR3 DNA: TGTGCCACTATTACAGGGATTAATCAGCCCCAGCATTTT. Translated: CATITGINQPQHF.

This chain connects TRBV19 to TRBJ1-1; 11 nucleotides agree with TRBD1. This CDR3 comprises 17 residues. The V segment lost 5 bases and the J segment 1 base; nucleotides outside the gene matches: 9. The V gene's germline CDR1 is LNHDA and CDR2 SQIVND (reference sequence). The CDR3 is CASSGLPGTGGNTEAFF. The CDR3 region has the DNA TGTGCCAGTAGTGGACTCCCCGGGACAGGGGGGAACACTGAAGCTTTCTTT. The whole variable domain, remainder taken from reference TRBV19 and TRBJ1-1, is DGGITQSPKYLFRKEGQNVTLSCEQNLNHDAMYWYRQDPGQGLRLIYYSQIVNDFQKGDIAEGYSVSREKKESFPLTVTSAQKNPTAFYLCASSGLPGTGGNTEAFFGQGTRLTVV.

This clone was picked up one time. The chain combines TRBV3-1 (or the pseudogene TRBV3-2) with TRBJ2-1; the D is unclear. V dropped 4 bases and J dropped 5 bases, with 6 bases sitting between them. The CDR3 runs 12 residues. Germline V gives CDR1 LGHDT, CDR2 YNNKEL (reference sequence). Here the CDR3 DNA reads TGTGCCAGCAGCCGAAGCGACAATGAGCAGTTCTTC. Its translation is CASSRSDNEQFF.

This rearrangement joins TRBV27 to TRBJ2-1; 9 nucleotides align to TRBD2. This CDR3 comprises 14 residues. The V segment lost 2 bases and the J segment 7 bases; nucleotides outside the gene matches: 3. CDR1 is MNHEY and CDR2 is SMNVEV in the germline V gene (reference sequence). The CDR3 region is CASSLGLAGNEQFF. CDR3 in DNA: TGTGCCAGCAGTTTAGGGCTAGCGGGGAATGAGCAGTTCTTC.

The chain couples TRBV5-1 to TRBJ1-4; weak D call: TRBD1 (6 bases). Germline V lookup: CDR1 SGHRS, CDR2 YFSETQ. V gave up 3 bases and J gave up 0 bases, with 15 bases separating them. This CDR3 has 17 residues. DNA of the CDR3: TGCGCCAGCAGCTCCACCCAGGGGCTTGCAACTAATGAAAAACTGTTTTTT. Amino acid sequence: CASSSTQGLATNEKLFF.